This TCR beta chain was obtained from a study of cytomegalovirus exposure and HLA in healthy donors. Whole-study findings and limits: In vitro experiments confirmed that three CMV-associated chains were specific for CMV antigens. Researchers reported in a later analysis that a missense DCLRE1C variant was tied to TCR beta V- and J-gene trimming.

Germline V CDR1 and CDR2: LGHNA, YNFKEQ. The CDR3 has 13 amino acids. With 6 bases removed from V and 6 bases from J, the gap between germline ends came to 11 bases. PCR primers comprised 60 Vbeta and 13 Jbeta primers. The repertoire was sequenced with immunoSEQ multiplex PCR; TCRdb's copy has only in-frame clones and lacks some. The table shows 80,000 to 100,000 clones, with about 81% occurring only once. With respect to this clone: Its antigen is as yet unknown.

Sequenced: PBMCs. This receptor was taken from a man between 35 and 55 years old in good health and CMV-seronegative. The chain carries TRBV4-2 and TRBJ2-2; D remains ambiguous. In DNA, the CDR3 is TGTGCCAGCAGAGGAACTACCGCCGGGGAGCTGTTTTTT. Its protein product is CASRGTTAGELFF.